This TCR beta chain was recorded in a study of blood T cell repertoires in COVID-19. Measured with immunoSEQ multiplex PCR; TCRdb has only the in-frame clones, and not every one. The sample holds 380,000 or so clones, 70% to 90% seen once. This clone was detected once. This TCR derives from a man aged 40-50 years with acute or convalescent COVID-19. Specimen: peripheral blood.

CDR3 protein: CAISPTGGSIAINQPQHF. CDR3 nucleotide sequence: TGTGCCATCAGCCCGACAGGGGGCTCGATAGCCATCAATCAGCCCCAGCATTTT. The chain joins TRBV10-3 to TRBJ1-5; 10 positions agree with TRBD1. The junction had 14 bases not matched to a gene; V was cut back by 6 bases and J by 3 bases. Germline assignment: CDR1 ENHRY and CDR2 SYGVKD. This CDR3 has 18 amino acids.